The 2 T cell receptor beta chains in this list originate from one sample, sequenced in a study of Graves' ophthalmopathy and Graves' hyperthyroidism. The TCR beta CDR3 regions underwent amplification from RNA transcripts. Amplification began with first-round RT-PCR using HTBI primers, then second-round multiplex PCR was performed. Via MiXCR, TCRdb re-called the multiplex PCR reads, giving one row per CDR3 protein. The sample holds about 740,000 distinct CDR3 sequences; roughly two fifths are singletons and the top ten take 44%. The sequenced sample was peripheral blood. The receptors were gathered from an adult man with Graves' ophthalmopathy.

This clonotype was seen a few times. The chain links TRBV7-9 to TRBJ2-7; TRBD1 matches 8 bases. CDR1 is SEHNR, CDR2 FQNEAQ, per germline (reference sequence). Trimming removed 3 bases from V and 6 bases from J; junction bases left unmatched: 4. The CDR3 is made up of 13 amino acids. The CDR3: CASSFPDRVEQYF. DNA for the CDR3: TGTGCCAGCAGCTTCCCGGACAGGGTCGAGCAGTACTTC.

The CDR3 loop reads CASSLAGPFSVEQYF. The DNA for the CDR3 is TGTGCCAGCAGCTTAGCAGGACCCTTTTCGGTCGAGCAGTACTTC. The chain employs TRBV7-9 and TRBJ2-7; D uncertain. Per the germline V gene, CDR1 is SEHNR and CDR2 is FQNEAQ (reference sequence). Trimming pared 0 bases from V and 6 bases from J, leaving 15 bases between. The CDR3 loop spans 15 amino acids.